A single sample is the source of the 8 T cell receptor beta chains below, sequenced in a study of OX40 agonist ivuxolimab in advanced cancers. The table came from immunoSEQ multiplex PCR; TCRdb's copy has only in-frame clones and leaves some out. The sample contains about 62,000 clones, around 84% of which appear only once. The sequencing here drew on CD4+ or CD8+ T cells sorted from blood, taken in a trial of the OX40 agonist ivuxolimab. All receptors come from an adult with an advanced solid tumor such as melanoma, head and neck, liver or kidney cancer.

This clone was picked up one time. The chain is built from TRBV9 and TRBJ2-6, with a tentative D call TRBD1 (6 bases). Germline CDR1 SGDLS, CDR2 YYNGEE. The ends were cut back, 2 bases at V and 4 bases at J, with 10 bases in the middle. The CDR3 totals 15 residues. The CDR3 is CASSVTGLGANVLTF. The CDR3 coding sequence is TGTGCCAGCAGCGTCACAGGGTTAGGGGCCAACGTCCTGACTTTC.

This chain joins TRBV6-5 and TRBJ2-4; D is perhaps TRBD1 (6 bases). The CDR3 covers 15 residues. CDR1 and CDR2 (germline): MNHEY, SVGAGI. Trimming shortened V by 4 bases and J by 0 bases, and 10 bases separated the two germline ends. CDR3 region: CASSSGQLAKNIQYF. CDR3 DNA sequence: TGTGCCAGCAGTTCCGGACAGTTAGCCAAAAACATTCAGTACTTC.

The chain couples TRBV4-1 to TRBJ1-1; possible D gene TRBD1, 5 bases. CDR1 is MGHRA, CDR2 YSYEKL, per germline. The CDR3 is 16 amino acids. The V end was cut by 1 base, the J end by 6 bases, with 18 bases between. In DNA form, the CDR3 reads TGCGCCAGCAGCCAAGTATCCCGGGGACTTAGCTCTGAAGCTTTCTTT. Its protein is CASSQVSRGLSSEAFF.

CDR3 sequence reads: CASTEGVGTQYF. The CDR3 DNA reads as TGTGCCAGCACCGAGGGGGTGGGGACCCAGTACTTC. The chain couples TRBV2 to TRBJ2-5; tentatively, D is TRBD1 (6 bases). Trimming pared 7 bases from V and 7 bases from J, leaving 13 bases between. From germline, CDR1 is SNHLY and CDR2 FYNNEI. The CDR3 spans 12 residues.

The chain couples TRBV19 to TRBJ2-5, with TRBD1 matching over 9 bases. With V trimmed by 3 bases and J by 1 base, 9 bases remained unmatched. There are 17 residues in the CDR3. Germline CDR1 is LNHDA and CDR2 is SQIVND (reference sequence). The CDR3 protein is CASSILSGTGIQETQYF. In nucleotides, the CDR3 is TGTGCCAGTAGTATCCTCTCCGGGACAGGGATCCAAGAGACCCAGTACTTC.

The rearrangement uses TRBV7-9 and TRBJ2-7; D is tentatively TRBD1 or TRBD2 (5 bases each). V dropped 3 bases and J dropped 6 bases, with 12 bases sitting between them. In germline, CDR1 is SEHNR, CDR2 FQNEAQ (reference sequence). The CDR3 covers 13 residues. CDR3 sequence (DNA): TGTGCCAGCAGCTTCGGTATTGGGGGCGAGCAGTACTTC. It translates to CASSFGIGGEQYF.

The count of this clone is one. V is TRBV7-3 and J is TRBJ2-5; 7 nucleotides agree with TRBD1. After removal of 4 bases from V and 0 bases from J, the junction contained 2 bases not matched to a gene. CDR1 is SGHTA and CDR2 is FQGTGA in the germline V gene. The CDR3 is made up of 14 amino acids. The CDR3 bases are TGTGCCAGCAGCTCGACAGGGAACCAAGAGACCCAGTACTTC. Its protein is CASSSTGNQETQYF.

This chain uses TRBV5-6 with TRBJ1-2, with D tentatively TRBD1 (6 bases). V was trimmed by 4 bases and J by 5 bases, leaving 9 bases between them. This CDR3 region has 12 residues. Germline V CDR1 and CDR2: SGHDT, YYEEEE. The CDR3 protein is CASSTTGYGYTF. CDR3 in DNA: TGTGCCAGCAGCACAACAGGGTATGGCTACACCTTC. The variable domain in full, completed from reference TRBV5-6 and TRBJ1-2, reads DAGVTQSPTHLIKTRGQQVTLRCSPKSGHDTVSWYQQALGQGPQFIFQYYEEEERQRGNFPDRFSGHQFPNYSSELNVNALLLGDSALYLCASSTTGYGYTFGSGTRLTVV.